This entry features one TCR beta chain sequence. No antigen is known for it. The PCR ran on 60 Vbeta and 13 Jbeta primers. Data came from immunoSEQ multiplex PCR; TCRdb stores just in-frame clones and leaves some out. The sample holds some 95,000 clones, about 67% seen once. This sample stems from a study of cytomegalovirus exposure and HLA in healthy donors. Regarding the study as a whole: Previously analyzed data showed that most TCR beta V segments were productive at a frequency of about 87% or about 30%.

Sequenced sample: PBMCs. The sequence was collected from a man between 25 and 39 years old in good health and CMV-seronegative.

In nucleotides, the CDR3 is TGTGCCAGTAGACTCGCGGGCAGGGGAGACTACGAGCAGTACTTC. It is translated as CASRLAGRGDYEQYF. The chain links TRBV19 to TRBJ2-7; D may be TRBD1 (6 bases). Germline V gene lookup returns CDR1 LNHDA and CDR2 SQIVND (reference sequence). The CDR3 is made up of 15 amino acids. Trimming pared 6 bases from V and 3 bases from J, leaving 18 bases between.